The present T cell receptor (beta chain) was sequenced within a study of low-dose radiotherapy and immunotherapy resistance in tumors. There are many counts of this clonotype. The CDR3 runs 14 residues. Germline lookup yields CDR1 SGHNT and CDR2 YYREEE (reference sequence). V lost 9 bases, J lost 0 bases, and 4 bases stayed unmatched. As to time point: before trial treatment. Priming of first-strand cDNA relied on TRAV- and TRBV-specific primers (covering alpha and beta chains). It was with a constant-region primer and a V-primer adapter that TCRs were amplified over about 20 PCR cycles. TCRdb itself ran the reads through MiXCR, one entry per CDR3 protein. This sample has 80,000 to 95,000 distinct CDR3 sequences, with 9% to 9.5% found just once.

The source of this sequence is a male donor with prostate cancer. J is TRBJ2-2 and V is TRBV5-4; 8 nucleotides line up with TRBD2. The specimen comprised PBMCs, sampled before treatment. The CDR3 spells CATGGVTNTGELFF. DNA for the CDR3: TGTGCCACCGGGGGGGTTACGAACACCGGGGAGCTGTTTTTT.